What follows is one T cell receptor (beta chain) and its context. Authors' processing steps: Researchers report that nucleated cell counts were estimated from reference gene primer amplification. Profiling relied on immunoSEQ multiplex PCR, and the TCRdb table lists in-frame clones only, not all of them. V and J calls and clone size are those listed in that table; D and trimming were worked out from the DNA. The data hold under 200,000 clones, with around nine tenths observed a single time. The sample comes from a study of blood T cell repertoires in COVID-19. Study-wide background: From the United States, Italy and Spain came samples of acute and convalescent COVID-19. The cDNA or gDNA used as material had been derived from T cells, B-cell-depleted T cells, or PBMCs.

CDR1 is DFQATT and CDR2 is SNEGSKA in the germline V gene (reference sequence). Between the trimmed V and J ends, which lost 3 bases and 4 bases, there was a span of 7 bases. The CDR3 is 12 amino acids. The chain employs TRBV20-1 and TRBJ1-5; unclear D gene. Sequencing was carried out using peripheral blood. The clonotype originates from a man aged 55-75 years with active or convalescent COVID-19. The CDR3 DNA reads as TGCAGTGCTAGTGGGCAGAATCAGCCCCAGCATTTT. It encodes CSASGQNQPQHF.